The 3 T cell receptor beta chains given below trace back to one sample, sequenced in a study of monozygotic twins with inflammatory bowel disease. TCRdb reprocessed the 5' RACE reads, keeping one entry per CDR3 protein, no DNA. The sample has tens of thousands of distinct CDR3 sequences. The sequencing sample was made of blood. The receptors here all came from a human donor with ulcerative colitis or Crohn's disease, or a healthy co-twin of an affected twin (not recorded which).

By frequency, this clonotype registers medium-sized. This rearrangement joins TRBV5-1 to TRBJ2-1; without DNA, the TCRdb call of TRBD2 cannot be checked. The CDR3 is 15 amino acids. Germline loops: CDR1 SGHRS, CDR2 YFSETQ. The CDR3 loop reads CASSLRAGDFNEQFF.

CDR3 region: CSAPRDREPYEQYF. This chain uses TRBV20-1 with TRBJ2-7; TCRdb names TRBD1, which stays unverified in the absence of DNA. The CDR3 length is 14 residues. Germline CDR1 and CDR2: DFQATT and SNEGSKA (reference sequence).

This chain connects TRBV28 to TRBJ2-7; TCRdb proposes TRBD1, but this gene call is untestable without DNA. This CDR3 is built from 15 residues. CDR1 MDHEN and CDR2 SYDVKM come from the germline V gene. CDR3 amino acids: CASSPRTGGRYEQYF.